Below, 20 T cell receptor beta chains from the same sample are listed, as sequenced in a study of cytomegalovirus exposure and HLA in healthy donors. Use of 60 Vbeta and 13 Jbeta primers characterized the PCR. Profiling relied on immunoSEQ multiplex PCR, and the TCRdb table lists in-frame clones only, not all of them. The data hold hundreds of thousands of clones, with roughly two thirds observed a single time. Sequenced input: PBMCs. The receptors derive from a female donor in good health and CMV-seronegative.

The chain couples TRBV9 to TRBJ2-3, with a possible D match to TRBD2 (6 bases). The germline V gene encodes CDR1 SGDLS and CDR2 YYNGEE. This CDR3 region has 15 residues. The V end was cut by 4 bases, the J end by 1 base, with 13 bases between. This CDR3 is CASSQRWGGTDTQYF. The CDR3 coding sequence is TGTGCCAGCAGCCAGCGCTGGGGGGGCACAGATACGCAGTATTTT.

The chain recombines TRBV4-1 with TRBJ2-6; 11 nucleotides match TRBD1. The ends lost 4 bases at V and 1 base at J; junction bases unmatched: 3. This CDR3 is built from 17 residues. CDR1 MGHRA and CDR2 YSYEKL come from the germline V gene. The CDR3 region is CASSLRDRGSGANVLTF. The DNA for the CDR3 is TGCGCCAGCAGCCTCCGGGACAGGGGGTCTGGGGCCAACGTCCTGACTTTC.

The genes are TRBV2 and TRBJ2-4, with D perhaps TRBD2 (5 bases). CDR3 size: 14 residues. Germline CDR1 reads SNHLY; CDR2 reads FYNNEI. V lost 2 bases to trimming and J lost 9 bases, with 14 bases between them. The CDR3 is CASSESGPRGIQYF. The CDR3 region has the DNA TGTGCCAGCAGTGAAAGCGGACCCCGGGGCATTCAGTACTTC.

The chain combines TRBV28 with TRBJ2-1; D is uncertain. Germline CDR1 is MDHEN and CDR2 is SYDVKM. The CDR3 totals 13 residues. The V gene lost 5 bases and the J gene lost 3 bases, with 8 bases spanning the gap. CDR3 in DNA: TGTGCCAGCAGTGAGTTAATCTACAATGAGCAGTTCTTC. Translated: CASSELIYNEQFF.

The sample holds a few counts of this clone. A read error may produce the germline difference seen at one junction end. The genes are TRBV23-1 and TRBJ1-4, with 7 bases that match TRBD1. TRBV23-1 is identified as an open reading frame with a role that is uncertain. The CDR3 runs 8 residues. DNA of the CDR3: TGCGCCCTTGAGGGGGCCAGTTGG. Its protein product is CALEGASW.

This sequence joins TRBV6-5 and TRBJ2-2, with a tentative D call TRBD1 (6 bases). The CDR3 loop spans 14 amino acids. The V end lost 6 bases, the J end lost 4 bases, and 12 bases lay between the germline ends. Per germline, CDR1 MNHEY and CDR2 SVGAGI. CDR3 in DNA: TGTGCCAGCAGCTCTTCGACAGGCACCGGGGAGCTGTTTTTT. Translated: CASSSSTGTGELFF.

The J gene is TRBJ1-2, the V gene TRBV11-2; TRBD1 might be the D (5 bases). The CDR3 has 13 residues. Germline V gene sequence: CDR1 SGHAT, CDR2 FQNNGV. Trimming pared 3 bases from V and 7 bases from J, leaving 12 bases between. The CDR3 loop reads CASSFPPGSGYTF. For the CDR3, the DNA is TGTGCCAGCAGCTTTCCCCCAGGGTCTGGCTACACCTTC. The full variable domain, its missing parts supplied by reference TRBV11-2 and TRBJ1-2, is EAGVAQSPRYKIIEKRQSVAFWCNPISGHATLYWYQQILGQGPKLLIQFQNNGVVDDSQLPKDRFSAERLKGVDSTLKIQPAKLEDSAVYLCASSFPPGSGYTFGSGTRLTVV.

This sequence joins TRBV28 and TRBJ1-5; possibly TRBD1 for D (6 bases). Trimming pared 6 bases from V and 0 bases from J, leaving 15 bases between. The CDR3 extends over 16 amino acids. Per the germline V gene, CDR1 is MDHEN and CDR2 is SYDVKM. The chain's CDR3 is CASSQTGQYSNQPQHF. The DNA for the CDR3 is TGTGCCAGCAGCCAGACCGGACAGTATAGCAATCAGCCCCAGCATTTT.

About this clone itself: The junction differs from germline at one of its ends, possibly a read error. This chain uses TRBV7-7 with TRBJ2-3; 10 bases match TRBD1. The CDR3 covers 15 residues. The germline V gene encodes CDR1 SSHAT and CDR2 FNYEAQ (reference sequence). In DNA form, the CDR3 reads TGTGCTAGCAGCCGGGGACAGGGGAACACAGATACGCAGTATTTT. Amino acids: CASSRGQGNTDTQYF.

This clone has a single count. A read error may account for a junction end that differs from germline. This sample also contains other DNA sequences that code for the same CDR3. The J gene is TRBJ1-1, the V gene TRBV29-1; 12 nucleotides match TRBD1. The CDR3 is made up of 14 amino acids. Germline V lookup: CDR1 SQVTM, CDR2 ANQGSEA. CDR3 sequence reads: CSGGQGAINTEAFF. The DNA of the CDR3 is TGCAGCGGGGGACAGGGGGCTATCAACACTGAAGCTTTCTTC.

The CDR3 sequence: CASSLAGTLTGEQYF. DNA for the CDR3: TGTGCCAGCAGCTTAGCCGGGACACTCACTGGTGAGCAGTACTTC. V gene TRBV11-2 combines with J gene TRBJ2-7; TRBD1 is a possible D gene (6 bases). V was shortened by 1 base and J by 7 bases, with 17 bases between the two germline ends. There are 15 residues in the CDR3. The germline V gene has CDR1 SGHAT and CDR2 FQNNGV. Drawing the rest from reference TRBV11-2 and TRBJ2-7, the complete variable domain is EAGVAQSPRYKIIEKRQSVAFWCNPISGHATLYWYQQILGQGPKLLIQFQNNGVVDDSQLPKDRFSAERLKGVDSTLKIQPAKLEDSAVYLCASSLAGTLTGEQYFGPGTRLTVT.

This sequence joins TRBV10-3 and TRBJ2-3; 12 bases are a match to TRBD2. CDR3 length: 16 residues. Germline CDR1 reads ENHRY; CDR2 reads SYGVKD. V lost 4 bases and J lost 3; bases outside the gene matches: 5. Here the CDR3 reads CAISAGTSGLTDTQYF. The CDR3 region has the DNA TGTGCCATCAGTGCGGGGACTAGCGGGTTGACAGATACGCAGTATTTT.

This sequence joins TRBV6-4 and TRBJ2-7, with 8 bases matching TRBD1. Germline CDR1 is MRHNA and CDR2 is SNTAGT. The V gene end was trimmed by 0 bases and the J gene end by 2 bases; junction bases not matched to a gene: 6. CDR3 length: 16 residues. CDR3: CASSDSWTGRPYEQYF. In DNA, the CDR3 is TGTGCCAGCAGTGACTCGTGGACAGGGCGGCCCTACGAGCAGTACTTC.

This chain joins TRBV11-2 and TRBJ2-3; TRBD1 aligns across 8 bases. This CDR3 has 15 amino acids. The ends lost 3 bases at V and 2 bases at J; junction bases unmatched: 4. From germline, CDR1 is SGHAT and CDR2 FQNNGV. The DNA for the CDR3 is TGTGCCAGCAGCTTGGGGACAGGATACACAGATACGCAGTATTTT. Its protein product is CASSLGTGYTDTQYF.

Remarks on this clone: The same CDR3 also results from other DNA sequences found in this sample. The CDR3 loop is CSVELAGADTQYF. The CDR3 nucleotides read TGCAGCGTTGAACTAGCGGGAGCAGATACGCAGTATTTT. The rearrangement joins TRBV29-1 to TRBJ2-3; 10 nucleotides agree with TRBD2. The CDR3 sequence is 13 residues long. Per the germline V gene, CDR1 is SQVTM and CDR2 is ANQGSEA. Losses at the gene ends were 2 bases for V and 4 bases for J; bases not matched to a gene: 0.

This chain uses TRBV15 with TRBJ2-3, with a possible D match to TRBD1 (6 bases). This CDR3 is built from 11 residues. Germline CDR1 is LNHNV and CDR2 is YYDKDF (reference sequence). Trimming removed 4 bases from V and 9 bases from J, with 8 bases in between. The CDR3 sequence is CATSKDRTQYF. For the CDR3, the DNA is TGTGCCACCAGCAAGGACAGAACGCAGTATTTT.

J is TRBJ2-5 and V is TRBV5-4, with 7 bases aligning to TRBD1. The ends lost 5 bases at V and 2 bases at J; junction bases unmatched: 9. Per germline, CDR1 SGHNT and CDR2 YYREEE (reference sequence). The CDR3 length is 15 residues. In nucleotides, the CDR3 is TGTGCCAGCAGTCCGTACAGGGGTCTACAAGAGACCCAGTACTTC. It translates to CASSPYRGLQETQYF.

This clone appeared a single time. The chain is built from TRBV21-1 and TRBJ2-6; the DNA was not used to check the table's D call, TRBD1. TRBV21-1 corresponds to a pseudogene. CDR3 size: 18 residues. CDR3 sequence: CASSKEAGDISGANVLTF. CDR3 in DNA: TGTGCCAGCAGCAAAGAGGCCGGGGACATTTCTGGGGCCAACGTCCTGACTTTC.

Of note for this clone: Other DNA sequences of this sample code for an identical CDR3. The V and J genes are TRBV5-1 and TRBJ2-7; 8 bases are shared with TRBD1. J was trimmed by 2 bases and V by 4 bases; bases with no gene match: 8. The V gene's germline CDR1 is SGHRS and CDR2 YFSETQ. The CDR3 is 15 amino acids. The CDR3 nucleotides read TGCGCCAGCAGCCCTGGGACAGGAGCAACCTACGAGCAGTACTTC. The encoded protein is CASSPGTGATYEQYF. The full variable domain, rest sourced from reference TRBV5-1 and TRBJ2-7, is KAGVTQTPRYLIKTRGQQVTLSCSPISGHRSVSWYQQTPGQGLQFLFEYFSETQRNKGNFPGRFSGRQFSNSRSEMNVSTLELGDSALYLCASSPGTGATYEQYFGPGTRLTVT.

This CDR3 is CASSLGQGSGEQFF. The CDR3 nucleotides read TGTGCCAGCAGTTTAGGACAGGGTTCAGGGGAGCAGTTCTTC. The chain carries TRBV6-5 and TRBJ2-1; 8 bases are shared with TRBD1. CDR1 is MNHEY and CDR2 is SVGAGI in the germline V gene. V trimming: 4 bases; J trimming: 10 bases; junction bases outside the gene matches: 9. CDR3 length equals 14 residues.